These T cell receptor beta chains were read from a single sample in a study of T cell repertoires in cytomegalovirus infection. MiXCR, run by TCRdb on the reads, gives a single entry per CDR3 protein. Altogether 450,000 to 650,000 distinct CDR3 sequences are present, around a quarter being singletons, with the ten largest covering roughly an eighth. Material: PBMCs. These TCRs come from a human donor in good health (CMV status not recorded). Some clones in this sample may be carry-over from other donors' samples. CDR3s include the opening cysteine and the closing phenylalanine or tryptophan. The D gene is left open where the match is weak. Rows may omit the clone size; those that give it use once, few, many or a size class.

j_call | v_call | d_call | clone_size | cdr3_aa | cdr3_nt
TRBJ2-1 | TRBV6-2/TRBV6-3 | - | - | CASGAVSYNEQFF | TGTGCCAGCGGGGCGGTTTCCTACAATGAGCAGTTCTTC
TRBJ1-1 | TRBV19 | TRBD1 | many | CASSIGQGDTEAFF | TGTGCCAGTAGTATTGGACAGGGGGACACTGAAGCTTTCTTT
TRBJ2-7 | TRBV29-1 | - | - | CSVTEHGPYEQYF | TGCAGCGTTACAGAGCACGGACCCTACGAGCAGTACTTC
TRBJ1-3 | TRBV7-2 | TRBD1 | many | CASSSAGQHSGNTIYF | TGTGCCAGCAGCTCGGCGGGACAGCACTCTGGAAACACCATATATTTT
TRBJ2-1 | TRBV7-2 | TRBD2 | many | CASSRTSYPEQFF | TGTGCCAGCAGCCGGACTAGCTATCCTGAGCAGTTCTTC
TRBJ2-7 | TRBV18 | - | - | CASSRTKTRDEQYF | TGTGCCAGCTCACGCACCAAGACCAGGGACGAGCAGTACTTC
TRBJ1-2 | TRBV19 | TRBD1 | - | CASSIGRQGSHGYTF | TGTGCCAGTAGTATAGGGAGACAGGGAAGCCATGGCTACACCTTC
TRBJ2-1 | TRBV7-3 | TRBD2 | many | CASSLRGRTSVATASTSSRNEQFF | TGTGCCAGCAGCTTAAGGGGTAGGACTAGCGTTGCGACCGCCTCAACTTCGTCCCGCAATGAGCAGTTCTTC
TRBJ2-2 | TRBV11-2 | - | - | CASSWGFGGELFF | TGTGCCAGCAGCTGGGGGTTCGGCGGGGAGCTGTTTTTT
TRBJ1-1 | TRBV6-5 | - | - | CASSYRRGLNTEAFF | TGTGCCAGCAGTTACCGTCGGGGTCTTAACACTGAAGCTTTCTTT
TRBJ2-1 | TRBV4-2 | TRBD2 | - | CASSQEGLGAYNEQFF | TGTGCCAGCAGCCAGGAAGGACTAGGTGCCTACAATGAGCAGTTCTTC
TRBJ2-1 | TRBV7-8 | TRBD1 | few | CASSLGYRQGSYNEQFF | TGTGCCAGCAGCTTAGGGTACAGACAGGGCTCCTACAATGAGCAGTTCTTC
TRBJ2-3 | TRBV11-3 | TRBD2 | - | CASSWGLERFTDTQYF | TGTGCCAGCAGCTGGGGACTAGAGAGGTTTACAGATACGCAGTATTTT
TRBJ1-5 | TRBV15 | - | few | CATSRALSGSNQPQHF | TGTGCCACCAGCAGAGCCCTGTCGGGGAGCAATCAGCCCCAGCATTTT
TRBJ2-7 | TRBV12-3/TRBV12-4 | TRBD1 | - | CASSPPGTGYYEQYF | TGTGCCAGCAGCCCCCCCGGGACAGGGTACTACGAGCAGTACTTC
TRBJ2-2 | TRBV7-2 | - | many | CASSLVITGELFF | TGTGCCAGCAGCTTGGTCATCACCGGGGAGCTGTTTTTT
TRBJ2-1 | TRBV4-2 | TRBD2 | few | CASSQAAGTSVLAGDPNEQFF | TGTGCCAGCAGCCAAGCAGCCGGGACGTCGGTTCTAGCGGGAGATCCCAATGAGCAGTTCTTC
TRBJ2-5 | TRBV5-4 | TRBD2 | - | CASSPGLAGARQETQYF | TGTGCCAGCAGCCCGGGACTAGCGGGAGCCAGACAAGAGACCCAGTACTTC
TRBJ2-1 | TRBV5-1 | TRBD1 | few | CASTSRQGIYNEQFF | TGCGCCAGTACCTCTCGACAGGGGATATACAATGAGCAGTTCTTC
TRBJ2-1 | TRBV7-9 | - | - | CASSLIPSLVTNEQFF | TGTGCCAGCAGCTTAATTCCTAGCCTCGTAACCAATGAGCAGTTCTTC
TRBJ2-7 | TRBV2 | TRBD2 | few | CASFSGYQPYEQYF | TGTGCCAGCTTTAGCGGGTACCAACCATACGAGCAGTACTTC
TRBJ2-1 | TRBV24-1 | TRBD2 | - | CATSGGTKRWAYGNEQFF | TGTGCCACCAGTGGGGGGACTAAGAGGTGGGCTTACGGCAATGAGCAGTTCTTC
TRBJ1-1 | TRBV27 | TRBD1 | - | CACPTPGQRENTEAFF | TGTGCCTGTCCTACCCCGGGACAGCGGGAGAACACTGAAGCTTTCTTT
TRBJ2-5 | TRBV7-9 | - | many | CASRGLLETQYF | TGTGCCAGCAGAGGGTTATTGGAGACCCAGTACTTC
TRBJ2-2 | TRBV7-3 | - | few | CASSRMRAGGELFF | TGTGCCAGCAGCCGCATGAGGGCCGGCGGGGAGCTGTTTTTT
TRBJ2-7 | TRBV28 | TRBD2 | few | CASSLYGGGPYEQYF | TGTGCCAGCAGTTTATATGGGGGAGGGCCCTACGAGCAGTACTTC
TRBJ1-3 | TRBV6-1 | - | few | CASSEVGGTGNTIYF | TGTGCCAGCAGTGAAGTAGGCGGTACTGGAAACACCATATATTTT
TRBJ2-1 | TRBV24-1 | TRBD1 | few | CATSDFHSGTAQSNEQFF | TGTGCCACCAGTGATTTTCACTCCGGGACAGCCCAGAGCAATGAGCAGTTCTTC
TRBJ1-6 | TRBV7-3 | - | - | CASSLDPGHKSPLHF | TGTGCCAGCAGCTTAGATCCAGGGCATAAGTCACCCCTCCACTTT
TRBJ1-1 | TRBV6-6 | - | few | CASSYRVNEAFF | TGTGCCAGCAGTTACAGGGTGAATGAAGCTTTCTTT
TRBJ1-2 | TRBV29-1 | - | once | CSVGRKTDNYGYTF | TGCAGCGTTGGTAGGAAGACTGACAACTATGGCTACACCTTC
TRBJ1-2 | TRBV6-2/TRBV6-3 | - | - | CASSYSLRPAPLNGYTF | TGTGCCAGCAGTTATTCGTTGCGGCCAGCACCACTGAATGGCTACACCTTC
TRBJ2-1 | TRBV7-3 | TRBD2 | few | CASSQAGYSYNEQFF | TGTGCCAGCAGCCAAGCGGGGTACTCCTACAATGAGCAGTTCTTC
TRBJ2-3 | TRBV6-5 | TRBD2 | few | CASSPGLAGFTDTQYF | TGTGCCAGCAGTCCGGGACTAGCGGGGTTCACAGATACGCAGTATTTT
TRBJ1-5 | TRBV3-1 | TRBD1 | - | CASSQGRQGAIVNQPQHF | TGTGCCAGCAGCCAAGGGAGACAGGGGGCAATAGTCAATCAGCCCCAGCATTTT
TRBJ1-5 | TRBV12-3/TRBV12-4 | - | - | CASTSMGPQHF | TGTGCCAGCACAAGCATGGGGCCCCAGCATTTT
TRBJ2-3 | TRBV20-1 | TRBD2 | few | CSATLWTSGRSDTQYF | TGCAGTGCTACACTCTGGACTAGCGGGAGAAGTGATACGCAGTATTTT
TRBJ2-1 | TRBV5-4 | - | few | CASSLPLPNEQFF | TGTGCCAGCAGCTTGCCCCTCCCAAATGAGCAGTTCTTC
TRBJ1-3 | TRBV19 | TRBD1 | - | CASSTGTGGYGNTIYF | TGTGCCAGTTCCACCGGGACAGGGGGCTACGGAAACACCATATATTTT
TRBJ1-2 | TRBV7-2 | - | few | CASSFEVANYGYTF | TGTGCCAGCAGCTTCGAGGTAGCTAACTATGGCTACACCTTC
TRBJ1-2 | TRBV4-1 | - | - | CASSQEPQAGFYTF | TGCGCCAGCAGCCAAGAGCCCCAAGCAGGCTTCTACACCTTC
TRBJ2-1 | TRBV12-3/TRBV12-4 | - | - | CASRTTGSSEQFF | TGTGCCAGCAGAACTACAGGGAGCTCCGAGCAGTTCTTC
TRBJ2-1 | TRBV19 | TRBD2 | - | CASSMGRRLAGAGEQFF | TGTGCCAGTAGCATGGGCCGGAGACTAGCGGGAGCGGGTGAGCAGTTCTTC
TRBJ2-5 | TRBV12-3/TRBV12-4 | TRBD1 | many | CASSLDRGWETQYF | TGTGCCAGCAGTTTAGACAGGGGATGGGAGACCCAGTACTTC
TRBJ2-3 | TRBV5-1 | TRBD2 | - | CASSKHLAGVTDTQYF | TGCGCCAGCAGCAAACACTTAGCGGGAGTCACAGATACGCAGTATTTT
TRBJ2-1 | TRBV7-2 | TRBD2 | few | CASSGLAGRALNEQFF | TGTGCCAGCAGCGGATTAGCGGGACGCGCCCTCAATGAGCAGTTCTTC
TRBJ2-3 | TRBV5-1 | - | - | CASSPRGATPDTQYF | TGCGCCAGCAGCCCGCGTGGCGCGACCCCAGATACGCAGTATTTT
TRBJ2-6 | TRBV7-8 | - | - | CASSLEGRWYSGANVLTF | TGTGCCAGCAGCTTAGAGGGCCGATGGTACTCTGGGGCCAACGTCCTGACTTTC